This TCR beta chain was profiled in a study of T cells in localized non-small cell lung cancer. The CDR3 spans 13 residues. CDR1 is SGHTA and CDR2 is FQGTGA in the germline V gene. Between the trimmed V and J ends, which lost 6 bases and 7 bases, there was a span of 13 bases. Libraries were prepared by immunoSEQ multiplex PCR; TCRdb keeps only in-frame clonotypes and omits some of them. Seen here are about 26,000 clones, 85% to 95% observed once, and the top ten hold roughly 4%. The clonotype originates from a female donor older than 55 with stage II squamous cell lung carcinoma. The sequencing used peripheral blood, collected before any cancer treatment. The V call is TRBV7-3, the J call TRBJ1-5, with D possibly TRBD1 on 5 matching bases. CDR3 residues: CASSMGVSQPQHF. The CDR3 region has the DNA TGTGCCAGCAGTATGGGGGTGAGCCAGCCCCAGCATTTT.